Following are 32 T cell receptor beta chains from one sample sequenced in a study of cytomegalovirus exposure and HLA in healthy donors. PCR was performed using 60 Vbeta and 13 Jbeta primers. The data were produced by immunoSEQ multiplex PCR, yet TCRdb's version contains in-frame clones alone and is incomplete. The sample yields approximately 140,000 clones, around three quarters seen once. The sample consisted of PBMCs. The receptors originated from a woman between 55 and 75 years old in good health and CMV-seropositive.

The chain's CDR3 is CAISGGSGGYTF. For the CDR3, the DNA is TGTGCCATCAGTGGAGGCAGTGGTGGCTACACCTTC. The chain has TRBV10-3 and TRBJ1-2; D not resolved. The CDR3 runs 12 residues. V was cut by 4 bases and J by 7 bases, with 10 bases left in between. From germline, CDR1 is ENHRY and CDR2 SYGVKD.

The chain has TRBV5-1 and TRBJ2-3; TRBD2 matches 9 bases. Looked up from germline, CDR1 is SGHRS and CDR2 is YFSETQ. The V and J ends lost 8 bases and 2 bases, in that order; junction bases with no gene match: 9. CDR3 length equals 15 residues. The CDR3 sequence is CASAERGASTDTQYF. The CDR3 nucleotides are TGCGCCAGTGCTGAGCGGGGGGCATCCACAGATACGCAGTATTTT.

The chain is built from TRBV6-1 and TRBJ1-5; D uncertain. Trimming took 3 bases from V and 4 from J, leaving 10 bases between them. Germline V gene data show CDR1 as MNHNS and CDR2 as SASEGT. The CDR3 is 14 amino acids. DNA for the CDR3: TGTGCCAGCAGTGATCGGGGAGAAAATCAGCCCCAGCATTTT. Amino acid sequence: CASSDRGENQPQHF.

This clone came up once. The same CDR3 can be traced to other DNA sequences in this sample. The chain uses TRBV7-9 and TRBJ1-2; possibly TRBD1 for D (6 bases). The V and J ends lost 5 bases and 8 bases respectively, with 18 bases between them. This CDR3 comprises 14 residues. The germline V gene encodes CDR1 SEHNR and CDR2 FQNEAQ (reference sequence). For the CDR3, the DNA is TGTGCCAGCAGCCTGACGACAGGCGGGTACGGCTACACCTTC. This codes for CASSLTTGGYGYTF.

This clone occurred a few times. Here the CDR3 DNA reads TGTGCCAGCAGCGTCATGCAGGGCCCGTCTAGCTCCTACAATGAGCAGTTCTTC. This codes for CASSVMQGPSSSYNEQFF. The rearrangement joins TRBV5-8 to TRBJ2-1; D may be TRBD1 (5 bases). CDR3 length equals 18 residues. Germline V CDR1 and CDR2: SGHTS, YDEGEE. Deletions cut 4 bases from V and 0 bases from J, with 20 bases between.

In its sample, this clone was seen once. The V call is TRBV4-1, the J call TRBJ2-3; TRBD1 matches at 10 bases. The CDR3 consists of 16 residues. The V gene's germline CDR1 is MGHRA and CDR2 YSYEKL. The J segment lost 6 bases and the V segment lost 6 bases, leaving 12 bases of the junction unmatched. The CDR3 DNA reads as TGCGCCAGCAGAGATCCCGGGACAGGGGATTCGGATACGCAGTATTTT. It translates to CASRDPGTGDSDTQYF.

The chain joins TRBV19 to TRBJ2-7; 12 positions agree with TRBD1. Per germline, CDR1 LNHDA and CDR2 SQIVND (reference sequence). Germline trimming cut 6 bases from V and 2 bases from J; bases unmatched to any gene: 8. The CDR3 length is 16 residues. The CDR3 region is CASRRGQGAIAYEQYF. The CDR3 nucleotides are TGTGCCAGTAGGAGGGGACAGGGGGCAATTGCCTACGAGCAGTACTTC. The full variable domain, completed using reference TRBV19 and TRBJ2-7, is DGGITQSPKYLFRKEGQNVTLSCEQNLNHDAMYWYRQDPGQGLRLIYYSQIVNDFQKGDIAEGYSVSREKKESFPLTVTSAQKNPTAFYLCASRRGQGAIAYEQYFGPGTRLTVT.

The table lists this clone with a few counts. The V call is TRBV9, the J call TRBJ1-2, with TRBD1 matching 8 bases. Germline V gene lookup returns CDR1 SGDLS and CDR2 YYNGEE. This CDR3 is built from 14 residues. Trimming removed 3 bases from V and 3 bases from J; junction bases left unmatched: 4. The CDR3 nucleotides are TGTGCCAGCAGCGCCGGACAGGGTCACTATGGCTACACCTTC. It codes for CASSAGQGHYGYTF.

The chain recombines TRBV6-5 with TRBJ2-7; 8 bases agree with TRBD2. Unmatched junction bases numbered 6, after V lost 2 bases and J lost 0 bases. The germline V gene has CDR1 MNHEY and CDR2 SVGAGI. The CDR3 loop spans 16 amino acids. The CDR3 loop reads CASSYGGGGTSYEQYF. CDR3 sequence (DNA): TGTGCCAGCAGTTACGGGGGCGGGGGGACCTCCTACGAGCAGTACTTC.

The chain carries TRBV5-1 and TRBJ2-1; tentatively, D is TRBD1 (6 bases). CDR3 length: 13 amino acids. The V end lost 2 bases, the J end lost 8 bases, and 11 bases lay between the germline ends. Germline CDR1 reads SGHRS; CDR2 reads YFSETQ. The CDR3 loop is CASSLRGNDEQFF. The CDR3 coding sequence is TGCGCCAGCAGCTTAAGGGGGAACGATGAGCAGTTCTTC.

The J gene is TRBJ1-1, the V gene TRBV29-1; TRBD1 is a possible D gene (6 bases). Germline V gene data show CDR1 as SQVTM and CDR2 as ANQGSEA. The V end was cut by 6 bases, the J end by 1 base, with 12 bases between. This CDR3 contains 13 residues. The chain's CDR3 is CSVEKTGNTEAFF. The CDR3 nucleotides are TGCAGCGTCGAGAAGACAGGGAACACTGAAGCTTTCTTT.

The J gene is TRBJ2-7, the V gene TRBV7-9; 10 bases align to TRBD2. The junction had 9 bases not matched to a gene; V was cut back by 5 bases and J by 2 bases. The V gene's germline CDR1 is SEHNR and CDR2 FQNEAQ (reference sequence). The CDR3 runs 16 residues. CDR3 protein: CASSHRTSGAAYEQYF. For the CDR3, the DNA is TGTGCCAGCAGCCACCGGACTAGCGGCGCCGCCTACGAGCAGTACTTC.

The chain links TRBV9 to TRBJ1-5; the D gene is possibly TRBD1 (5 bases). Trimming took 2 bases from V and 8 from J, leaving 11 bases between them. The CDR3 has 13 amino acids. Germline V CDR1 and CDR2: SGDLS, YYNGEE. CDR3 loop: CASSVYPGEPQHF. CDR3 nucleotides: TGTGCCAGCAGCGTCTACCCGGGGGAGCCCCAGCATTTT.

V usage is TRBV9 and J usage is TRBJ1-1; 8 bases map to TRBD1. The CDR3 has 16 residues. Per the germline V gene, CDR1 is SGDLS and CDR2 is YYNGEE. J was trimmed by 4 bases and V by 4 bases; bases with no gene match: 12. The CDR3 reads CASSLQGGALGTEAFF. CDR3 coding DNA: TGTGCCAGCAGCCTACAGGGGGGGGCACTCGGCACTGAAGCTTTCTTT.

This clone was counted at least ten times. This rearrangement joins TRBV10-3 to TRBJ1-5; 7 bases are shared with TRBD1. Trimming cost V 10 bases and J 1 base; bases outside gene matches: 7. The CDR3 length is 14 residues. Germline V CDR1 and CDR2: ENHRY, SYGVKD. The CDR3 loop is CATRGAGSNQPQHF. In DNA form, the CDR3 reads TGTGCCACCAGGGGGGCAGGGAGCAATCAGCCCCAGCATTTT.

The chain uses TRBV19 and TRBJ2-3; 12 positions agree with TRBD2. The CDR3 has 14 residues. V was clipped by 8 bases and J by 6 bases; unmatched bases: 6. The germline V gene encodes CDR1 LNHDA and CDR2 SQIVND (reference sequence). CDR3 DNA sequence: TGTGCCAGTTCCCTAGGACTAGCGGGGGATACGCAGTATTTT. Amino acids: CASSLGLAGDTQYF.

CDR3 nucleotide sequence: TGTGCCAGCACCATCGGGGACAGGGGCGCGGGCGAGCAGTACTTC. This gives the protein CASTIGDRGAGEQYF. The chain combines TRBV2 with TRBJ2-7; 10 positions agree with TRBD1. Germline V gene sequence: CDR1 SNHLY, CDR2 FYNNEI. CDR3 length equals 15 residues. Trimming at V came to 7 bases and at J to 6 bases, leaving 12 bases not matched to a gene.

This clone was recorded a few times. The CDR3 is CASSGAGGTDTQYF. As DNA, the CDR3 is TGTGCCAGTAGCGGAGCGGGGGGCACAGATACGCAGTATTTT. The chain is built from TRBV19 and TRBJ2-3, with 8 nucleotides matching TRBD2. V was clipped by 6 bases and J by 1 base; unmatched bases: 3. This CDR3 has 14 residues. The germline V gene has CDR1 LNHDA and CDR2 SQIVND (reference sequence).

The J gene is TRBJ2-7, the V gene TRBV5-1; a possible D gene is TRBD1 (6 bases). Germline V gene sequence: CDR1 SGHRS, CDR2 YFSETQ. The germline V and J ends were trimmed by 2 bases and 0 bases, with 9 bases remaining between them. The CDR3 loop spans 14 amino acids. The CDR3 region is CASSFVTGSYEQYF. CDR3 in DNA: TGCGCCAGCAGCTTTGTGACAGGCTCCTACGAGCAGTACTTC.

The rearrangement links TRBV7-2 to TRBJ1-5; 7 bases match TRBD1. The junction had 10 bases not matched to a gene; V was cut back by 1 base and J by 7 bases. Per the germline V gene, CDR1 is SGHTA and CDR2 is FQGNSA. The CDR3 is 16 residues long. CDR3 sequence reads: CASSLVGGRVGQPQHF. For the CDR3, the DNA is TGTGCCAGCAGCTTAGTAGGGGGCAGGGTGGGCCAGCCCCAGCATTTT.

This clone is a singleton in its sample. This rearrangement joins TRBV19 to TRBJ1-2; 9 bases fit TRBD1. Trimming cost V 4 bases and J 4 bases; bases outside gene matches: 4. The CDR3 covers 14 residues. Germline assignment: CDR1 LNHDA and CDR2 SQIVND (reference sequence). This CDR3 reads CASSTGQGVYGYTF. The CDR3 DNA reads TGTGCCAGTAGTACGGGACAGGGCGTCTATGGCTACACCTTC. The full variable domain, in which reference TRBV19 and TRBJ1-2 provide the parts outside the CDR3, is DGGITQSPKYLFRKEGQNVTLSCEQNLNHDAMYWYRQDPGQGLRLIYYSQIVNDFQKGDIAEGYSVSREKKESFPLTVTSAQKNPTAFYLCASSTGQGVYGYTFGSGTRLTVV.

The J gene is TRBJ2-2, the V gene TRBV14; possibly TRBD2 for D (5 bases). The CDR3 length is 14 residues. Looked up from germline, CDR1 is SGHDN and CDR2 is FVKESK. Trimming pared 2 bases from V and 7 bases from J, leaving 11 bases between. The CDR3: CASSQTEGGGELFF. The DNA for the CDR3 is TGTGCCAGCAGCCAAACCGAGGGTGGCGGGGAGCTGTTTTTT.

The chain is built from TRBV29-1 and TRBJ2-7; 9 nucleotides agree with TRBD1. V was pared by 7 bases and J by 5 bases, with 9 bases of the junction left unmatched. CDR1 is SQVTM and CDR2 is ANQGSEA in the germline V gene. This CDR3 has 13 residues. The CDR3 sequence is CSGGGQGSDEQYF. In nucleotides, the CDR3 is TGCAGCGGGGGGGGACAGGGTAGCGACGAGCAGTACTTC.

The chain combines TRBV7-8 with TRBJ1-2; no clear D gene. V lost 5 bases and J lost 6, with 13 bases in between. CDR1 and CDR2 (germline): SGHVS, FQNEAQ. The CDR3 length is 13 residues. The CDR3 reads CASSPRRDDGYTF. CDR3 sequence (DNA): TGTGCCAGCAGCCCGAGGAGGGATGATGGCTACACCTTC.

The genes are TRBV7-6 and TRBJ2-5; D is possibly TRBD1 (6 bases). The V gene lost 4 bases and the J gene lost 1 base, with 22 bases spanning the gap. The CDR3 is 18 residues long. Germline-derived CDR1 and CDR2 are SGHVS and FNYEAQ. CDR3 region: CASSSLGLRDNLQETQYF. The CDR3 DNA reads as TGTGCCAGCAGCTCCCTGGGCCTCCGGGACAACCTCCAAGAGACCCAGTACTTC.

V and J are TRBV27 and TRBJ1-4; D ambiguous. The CDR3 runs 15 residues. CDR1 is MNHEY, CDR2 SMNVEV, per germline (reference sequence). V gave up 6 bases and J gave up 5 bases, with 16 bases separating them. The CDR3 is CASSRVVSGNEKLFF. The CDR3 region has the DNA TGTGCCAGCAGCCGAGTGGTTTCGGGGAATGAAAAACTGTTTTTT.

This clone has a handful of counts. The rearrangement joins TRBV15 to TRBJ1-5; D unresolved. The CDR3 spans 14 residues. Germline loops: CDR1 LNHNV, CDR2 YYDKDF (reference sequence). The V gene lost 9 bases and the J gene lost 1 base, with 13 bases spanning the gap. Here the CDR3 DNA reads TGTGCCACTTATTCGGGAGGCAGCAATCAGCCCCAGCATTTT. Translation gives CATYSGGSNQPQHF. Full variable domain (missing parts from reference TRBV15 and TRBJ1-5): DAMVIQNPRYQVTQFGKPVTLSCSQTLNHNVMYWYQQKSSQAPKLLFHYYDKDFNNEADTPDNFQSRRPNTSFCFLDIRSPGLGDTAMYLCATYSGGSNQPQHFGDGTRLSIL.

In this sample, this clone turned up once. The CDR3 DNA reads TGTGCCACCCGGACAGTATATGGCTACACCTTC. This translates into CATRTVYGYTF. The chain links TRBV6-4 to TRBJ1-2, with D tentatively TRBD1 (6 bases). Deletions cut 10 bases from V and 5 bases from J, with 11 bases between. The length of the CDR3 is 11 residues. Looked up from germline, CDR1 is MRHNA and CDR2 is SNTAGT.

This clone showed up just a few times. This chain connects TRBV5-1 to TRBJ2-5; possible D gene TRBD2, 5 bases. The CDR3 spans 13 residues. V dropped 4 bases and J dropped 5 bases, with 12 bases sitting between them. Germline CDR1 is SGHRS and CDR2 is YFSETQ. The CDR3 sequence: CASSTDRGETQYF. CDR3 coding DNA: TGCGCCAGCAGCACGGACCGAGGGGAGACCCAGTACTTC.

J is TRBJ2-7 and V is TRBV5-5; the match to TRBD2 covers 10 bases. V trimming: 4 bases; J trimming: 2 bases; junction bases outside the gene matches: 6. Germline CDR1 is SGHKS and CDR2 is YYEKEE (reference sequence). This CDR3 comprises 15 residues. CDR3 loop: CASSERTSGTYEQYF. The CDR3 region has the DNA TGTGCCAGCAGCGAGCGGACTAGCGGAACCTACGAGCAGTACTTC.

V gene TRBV18 combines with J gene TRBJ2-6; D perhaps matches TRBD2 (5 bases). V was shortened by 3 bases and J by 13 bases, with 16 bases between the two germline ends. CDR3 length: 14 residues. The germline V gene encodes CDR1 KGHSH and CDR2 LQKENI. CDR3 DNA: TGTGCCAGCTCACCCCCGACTACCCGGGGAGTCCTGACTTTC. It yields the protein CASSPPTTRGVLTF. The complete variable domain, with remaining parts taken from reference TRBV18 and TRBJ2-6, reads NAGVMQNPRHLVRRRGQEARLRCSPMKGHSHVYWYRQLPEEGLKFMVYLQKENIIDESGMPKERFSAEFPKEGPSILRIQQVVRGDSAAYFCASSPPTTRGVLTFGAGSRLTVL.

The chain recombines TRBV29-1 with TRBJ1-1; no firm D call. This CDR3 is 11 amino acids long. Deletions cut 7 bases from V and 1 base from J, with 7 bases between. CDR1 is SQVTM and CDR2 is ANQGSEA in the germline V gene. The CDR3 reads CSAGRNTEAFF. The CDR3 DNA reads TGCAGCGCTGGCAGGAACACTGAAGCTTTCTTT. Full variable domain (missing parts from reference TRBV29-1 and TRBJ1-1): SAVISQKPSRDICQRGTSLTIQCQVDSQVTMMFWYRQQPGQSLTLIATANQGSEATYESGFVIDKFPISRPNLTFSTLTVSNMSPEDSSIYLCSAGRNTEAFFGQGTRLTVV.